The clone carrying this T cell receptor beta chain has ten or more counts. TCRdb ran MiXCR on the 5' RACE reads and lists one entry per CDR3 protein. In the table there are tens of thousands of distinct CDR3 sequences, 10% of which are singletons. Germline-derived CDR1 and CDR2 are SQVTM and ANQGSEA. The V segment lost 4 bases and the J segment 8 bases; nucleotides outside the gene matches: 8. This CDR3 has 14 residues. The source of the sample is a study of neurological immune-mediated disorders. This TCR was sampled from a man in his forties in good health. The sequenced material came from PBMCs. The chain combines TRBV29-1 with TRBJ2-1, with 10 bases identical to TRBD2. The CDR3 spells CSVGGPSGSYEQFF. The CDR3 DNA reads as TGCAGCGTTGGAGGGCCTAGCGGGAGTTATGAGCAGTTCTTC.